Listed below are T cell receptor beta chains from one sample, sequenced in a study of T-cell reconstitution after alpha-beta-depleted transplantation in children. TCRdb re-derived calls from the PCR reads in MiXCR, one entry per CDR3 protein. The table lists about 340,000 distinct CDR3 sequences, roughly 15% of them singletons, with roughly 41% in the top ten. The source was PBMCs, mostly from graft donor cells, collected 360 days after TCRalphabeta/CD19-depleted stem cell transplant. These receptors all come from a male patient between 2 and 15 years old who had a stem cell transplant for acute lymphoblastic leukemia, so the T cells may come from the graft donor. Both conserved end residues are part of each CDR3. D genes are given only for firm matches. Not all rows give a size; the values are once, few, many and, for expanded clones, a class.

clone_size j_call v_call d_call cdr3_aa cdr3_nt
. TRBJ2-3 TRBV5-1 TRBD2 CASSITSADTQYF TGCGCCAGCAGCATAACTAGCGCAGATACGCAGTATTTT
. TRBJ2-3 TRBV30 . CAWSPAFSSTDTQYF TGTGCCTGGAGTCCAGCATTCTCTAGCACAGATACGCAGTATTTT
. TRBJ2-5 TRBV10-3 TRBD2 CAAGTGGRETQYF TGTGCCGCCGGGACGGGAGGTCGGGAGACCCAGTACTTC
many TRBJ2-1 TRBV7-2 . CASSFAIVPRSYNEQFF TGTGCCAGCAGCTTCGCGATAGTCCCTCGCTCCTACAATGAGCAGTTCTTC
. TRBJ2-7 TRBV4-3 TRBD2 CASSHTSALYEQYF TGCGCCAGCAGCCACACTAGCGCCCTCTACGAGCAGTACTTC
many TRBJ2-7 TRBV28 TRBD2 CASSFGILVGLAGATSYEQYF TGTGCCAGCAGTTTTGGCATTTTAGTTGGACTAGCGGGCGCAACCTCCTACGAGCAGTACTTC
many TRBJ1-1 TRBV29-1 . CSVEEARFTLRDTEAFF TGCAGCGTTGAAGAGGCCAGATTTACCCTGAGGGACACTGAAGCTTTCTTT
few TRBJ2-7 TRBV28 . CASFDRDISYEQYF TGTGCCAGCTTTGACCGCGATATTTCCTACGAGCAGTACTTC
few TRBJ2-2 TRBV12-3/TRBV12-4 . CASSYRDANTGELFF TGTGCCAGCAGTTACAGGGACGCGAACACCGGGGAGCTGTTTTTT
. TRBJ2-7 TRBV4-3 . CASSQEGQLEQYF TGCGCCAGCAGCCAAGAAGGGCAGCTCGAGCAGTACTTC
few TRBJ2-1 TRBV7-2 TRBD2 CASSLGLAGGGGQFF TGTGCCAGCAGCTTAGGGCTAGCGGGAGGGGGCGGGCAGTTCTTC
. TRBJ2-3 TRBV11-2 . CASSLYTLEDTQYF TGTGCCAGCAGCTTATATACCCTAGAAGATACGCAGTATTTT
few TRBJ2-5 TRBV11-2 TRBD2 CASSLVVGLAGKVTQYF TGTGCCAGCAGCTTAGTGGTCGGACTAGCGGGAAAGGTGACCCAGTACTTC
few TRBJ2-4 TRBV29-1 . CSVEGLSKNIQYF TGCAGCGTTGAAGGGTTGTCCAAAAACATTCAGTACTTC
. TRBJ2-1 TRBV28 TRBD2 CASSPTSARYNEQFF TGTGCCAGCAGTCCTACTAGCGCGAGGTACAATGAGCAGTTCTTC
. TRBJ1-6 TRBV4-3 . CASSQDPGVNSPLHF TGCGCCAGCAGCCAGGACCCAGGGGTCAATTCACCCCTCCACTTT
. TRBJ2-1 TRBV7-6 . CASSLAWAPGNEQFF TGTGCCAGCAGCTTAGCCTGGGCCCCTGGGAATGAGCAGTTCTTC
. TRBJ2-1 TRBV5-1 TRBD1 CASSGAGTGFNEQFF TGCGCCAGCAGCGGAGCCGGGACAGGGTTCAATGAGCAGTTCTTC
few TRBJ1-3 TRBV20-1 . CSAREFSGNTIYF TGCAGTGCTAGAGAGTTCTCTGGAAACACCATATATTTT
few TRBJ1-4 TRBV2 . CASIPDGGLEKLFF TGTGCCAGCATCCCGGACGGCGGCCTCGAAAAACTGTTTTTT
few TRBJ2-4 TRBV12-3/TRBV12-4 . CASVRWGEEDIQYF TGTGCCAGCGTACGGTGGGGGGAGGAAGACATTCAGTACTTC
. TRBJ2-1 TRBV12-3/TRBV12-4 . CASRGGANEQFF TGTGCCAGCAGAGGTGGGGCCAATGAGCAGTTCTTC
many TRBJ2-1 TRBV12-3/TRBV12-4 . CASTLGTPYNEQFF TGTGCCAGCACCTTGGGGACTCCTTACAATGAGCAGTTCTTC
. TRBJ1-1 TRBV6-1 . CASRRGHALGAFF TGTGCCAGCAGACGCGGACACGCTTTGGGTGCTTTCTTT
. TRBJ2-7 TRBV10-3 TRBD1 CAISAPGTGIYEQYF TGTGCCATCAGTGCCCCCGGGACAGGGATCTACGAGCAGTACTTC
many TRBJ2-7 TRBV20-1 TRBD2 CSARPTASGSYEQYF TGCAGTGCTAGACCCACCGCTAGCGGATCCTACGAGCAGTACTTC
. TRBJ2-3 TRBV21-1 . CASSKMAAVLVAAPTDTQYF TGTGCCAGCAGCAAGATGGCAGCCGTTCTTGTAGCGGCGCCCACAGATACGCAGTATTTT
. TRBJ2-1 TRBV7-6 TRBD1 CASSRQGPPNEQFF TGTGCCAGCAGCCGACAGGGCCCACCTAATGAGCAGTTCTTC
. TRBJ2-5 TRBV4-2 TRBD1 CASSQETGRETQYF TGTGCCAGCAGCCAAGAGACAGGGCGAGAGACCCAGTACTTC
few TRBJ1-5 TRBV15 TRBD1 CATSTDRGSNQPQHF TGTGCCACCAGCACCGACAGGGGCAGCAATCAGCCCCAGCATTTT